What follows is one T cell receptor (beta chain) and its context. This clone was detected ten times or more. Per-base qualities were not stored, and no clone one base away is much larger. The intended sense of this specimen's time point label: convalescence about 6 months (5-8 months) after acute presentation (visit 7). Over primary infection, the study followed CD8 T cell responses to two immunodominant EBV epitopes: BRLF1 109 (YVL-BR) and BMLF1 280 (GLC-BM). A positive serum heterophile antibody test together with EBV viral capsid antigen-specific IgM pointed to primary EBV infection. As a first step, magnetic positive selection (MACS) was used to enrich total CD8 T cells from the PBMCs. A FACSAria III was used to sort live CD3+ CD8+ tetramer+ cells to over 95% purity. Cell sorting used a PE-conjugated tetramer carrying the BMLF1 280-288 peptide. Directly ex vivo after tetramer sorting, the TCR repertoires of EBV epitope-specific CD8 T cells were deep-sequenced at acute infection and at convalescence. The donors were a few individuals between roughly 18 and 29 years old who had clinical acute infectious mononucleosis along with laboratory evidence of primary EBV infection. Heparinized peripheral blood was collected when donors presented clinically with mononucleosis symptoms and again about 6 months afterward. Ficoll-Paque density gradient centrifugation was used to isolate PBMCs.

For TCR profiling, total RNA from at least 9,500 sorted tetramer+ CD8 T cells was reverse transcribed into cDNA. PCR amplification of CDR3 regions used primers annealing to V and J regions and added unique molecular identifiers so that templates could be tracked. Profiling of the TCRalpha and TCRbeta chains was done on the immunoSEQ platform, including the sequencing and error-correction standards of that platform. As for how the authors treated the data: Clonal copy numbers were corrected for sequencing and PCR errors, and IMGT conventions were followed to define CDR3s. Only productive rearrangements were analyzed, using immunoSEQ Analyzer versions 2.0 and 3.0, with gene-pairing frequencies processed further in Microsoft Excel. Circos plots were used to visualize V-J pairings, and MEME plus a custom motifSearch program were used to find CDR3 motifs. The probability of generation of TCR sequences was calculated using the OLGA algorithm. A clonotype seen at both visits was called persistent, a clonotype seen only at the acute visit was called nonpersistent, and a clonotype seen only at convalescence was called de novo. An amino acid clonotype used by more than one donor was defined as a public TCR. The source is immuneACCESS, and TCRdb retained only in-frame sequences with V and J called. Part of the clones is not carried over; for the studies checked, unresolved V genes explain less than half of this, and the remainder is unexplained. V and J calls and clone size follow that table, whereas D and trimming were derived from the DNA. In all, the sample holds around 1,500 clones, and around 27% of those were seen once. Of the sample, over 20% is held by the ten largest clones.

Taken from cysteine to phenylalanine, the CDR3 has 15 residues. CDR3 DNA only is kept here, 45 bases in frame from base 1. CDR1 and CDR2, per the germline V gene, are MRHNA and SNTAGT. V is pared back by 7 bases and J by 9 bases, with 22 bases lying between the germline termini. This entry belongs to a study of blood T cell repertoires in acute mononucleosis (TCRdb year 2020). Regarding the research as a whole: Convalescent samples, which represented the memory response, were taken 5 to 8 months after the acute presentation. The mean blood EBV load was around 4 log10 genome copies per million B cells in acute infection and more than 2 at convalescence.

What the authors observed across the whole study: Although only roughly 9.9% of unique acute clonotypes carried over into convalescence, these persisting clonotypes made up most of the response, and the remainder were seemingly replaced by new, diverse de novo clonotypes. Low acute-to-convalescent clonotype overlap might partly reflect sampling error, because only a fraction of each donor's blood was analyzed. With only a few donors in the cohort, group averages were based on very few individuals. Both chains seemed to play a part in GLC-BM selection, with public TCRbeta motifs on BV14-BJ2 and BV20-BJ1 appearing together with a TCRalpha motif on AV5-AJ31.

In this chain, TRBV6-4 is recombined with TRBJ2-1; the D gene is possibly TRBD2, with 5 bases matching. This clonotype was sampled from a young woman with infectious mononucleosis caused by EBV. The specimen was EBV GLC epitope tetramer+ CD8+ T cells sorted from PBMCs, collected during convalescence from infectious mononucleosis. The cell subset or site label, as the study defines it: CD8 T cells binding tetramer with EBV BMLF1 280-288 peptide (GLC-BM). The DNA sequence is TGTGCCAGCACCCAAGGTCATGGAGACGGGATTGAGCAGTTCTTC. Its protein is CASTQGHGDGIEQFF.